These 5 T cell receptor beta chains were sequenced from one sample in a study of blood T cell repertoires in COVID-19. Measured with immunoSEQ multiplex PCR; TCRdb has only the in-frame clones, and not every one. The sample has 95,000 to 150,000 clones, around 76% seen once. Sequencing was performed on peripheral blood. The receptors come from a man between 65 and 85 years old with acute or convalescent COVID-19.

The J gene is TRBJ2-3, the V gene TRBV24-1; 13 bases are a match to TRBD2. Germline trimming cut 5 bases from V and 3 bases from J; bases unmatched to any gene: 10. Germline lookup yields CDR1 KGHDR and CDR2 SFDVKD. The CDR3 is 18 residues long. In DNA form, the CDR3 reads TGTGCCACCAGTGCACTAACTAGCGGGGGGGCGAGGACAGATACGCAGTATTTT. Protein: CATSALTSGGARTDTQYF.

The CDR3 coding sequence is TGTGCCTGGAGCAGGGGGCCGGGTAATGAAAAACTGTTTTTT. This codes for CAWSRGPGNEKLFF. V is TRBV30 and J is TRBJ1-4, with 8 bases fitting TRBD1. Trimming at V came to 3 bases and at J to 4 bases, leaving 4 bases not matched to a gene. In germline, CDR1 is GTSNPN, CDR2 SVGIG (reference sequence). The length of the CDR3 is 14 residues. Complete variable domain (other parts from reference TRBV30 and TRBJ1-4): SQTIHQWPATLVQPVGSPLSLECTVEGTSNPNLYWYRQAAGRGLQLLFYSVGIGQISSEVPQNLSASRPQDRQFILSSKKLLLSDSGFYLCAWSRGPGNEKLFFGSGTQLSVL.

This clone was observed a handful of times. This chain connects TRBV4-1 to TRBJ1-4; D gene uncertain. CDR3 length: 16 residues. Germline values: CDR1 MGHRA, CDR2 YSYEKL. Trimming stripped 0 bases from V and 10 bases from J, with 18 bases between. The CDR3 DNA reads TGCGCCAGCAGCCAAGAGGCCGGGAATGGGGTTGGAAAACTGTTTTTT. It is translated as CASSQEAGNGVGKLFF.

This chain uses TRBV2 with TRBJ1-6; D ambiguous. The germline V gene encodes CDR1 SNHLY and CDR2 FYNNEI. V dropped 7 bases and J dropped 8 bases, with 9 bases sitting between them. This CDR3 region has 12 residues. CDR3 DNA sequence: TGTGCCAGCAAGGAGACCTATTCACCCCTCCACTTT. Its translation: CASKETYSPLHF. Looking up the rest from reference TRBV2 and TRBJ1-6 gives the full variable domain: EPEVTQTPSHQVTQMGQEVILRCVPISNHLYFYWYRQILGQKVEFLVSFYNNEISEKSEIFDDQFSVERPDGSNFTLKIRSTKLEDSAMYFCASKETYSPLHFGNGTRLTVT.

This chain links TRBV18 with TRBJ2-2, with 10 bases lining up with TRBD1. In germline, CDR1 is KGHSH, CDR2 LQKENI. The CDR3 has 15 residues. V was pared by 4 bases and J by 6 bases, with 5 bases of the junction left unmatched. CDR3 amino acids: CASSLAGQGAGELFF. CDR3 nucleotides: TGTGCCAGCTCACTGGCCGGACAGGGGGCCGGGGAGCTGTTTTTT.